The 16 T cell receptor beta chains below all came from one sample that was sequenced in a study of Ad26.COV2.S vaccination and SARS-CoV-2 variants. The repertoire was sequenced with immunoSEQ multiplex PCR; TCRdb's copy has only in-frame clones and lacks some. The sample lists 250,000 or so clones; around nine tenths were seen once. Treatment: around 19 received Ad26.COV2.S at low or high dose, single or two shots; 5 received placebo; per-sample allocation not given. Sampling was performed 63 days after the first vaccine or placebo injection. Source: peripheral blood, taken in a trial of Ad26.COV2.S vaccine versus placebo. Receptor source: a person aged 18-65 years who received the Ad26.COV2.S COVID-19 vaccine or a placebo.

This sequence joins TRBV10-3 and TRBJ1-1, with D maybe TRBD1 (5 bases). The germline V gene encodes CDR1 ENHRY and CDR2 SYGVKD. V gave up 3 bases and J gave up 11 bases, with 10 bases separating them. CDR3 length: 11 amino acids. The CDR3 bases are TGTGCCATCAGTGAAGGGCGGGGGGCTTTCTTT. This gives the protein CAISEGRGAFF.

The V and J genes are TRBV19 and TRBJ2-4, with 10 bases matching TRBD2. V was pared by 7 bases and J by 6 bases, with 6 bases of the junction left unmatched. The CDR3 length is 14 residues. Looked up from germline, CDR1 is LNHDA and CDR2 is SQIVND (reference sequence). CDR3 DNA sequence: TGTGCCAGTAAGAAAGCGGGAGGGCCAAACATTCAGTACTTC. It encodes CASKKAGGPNIQYF.

This clone showed up just a few times. The chain has TRBV30 and TRBJ2-5; 11 bases are shared with TRBD2. J gave up 5 bases and V 3 bases, and 11 bases lay outside the gene matches. The CDR3 loop spans 16 amino acids. The germline V gene has CDR1 GTSNPN and CDR2 SVGIG (reference sequence). CDR3 coding DNA: TGTGCCTGGAGACGCCTAGCGGGGGGACCGAAGGAGACCCAGTACTTC. It translates to CAWRRLAGGPKETQYF.

The V and J genes are TRBV6-6 and TRBJ2-1, with 9 bases lining up with TRBD2. V was pared by 0 bases and J by 4 bases, with 4 bases of the junction left unmatched. CDR3 length: 16 residues. Per germline, CDR1 MNHNY and CDR2 SVGAGI (reference sequence). This CDR3 is CASSYSGSGGYNEQFF. DNA of the CDR3: TGTGCCAGCAGTTACTCAGGTAGCGGGGGTTACAATGAGCAGTTCTTC.

The table lists this clone with a count of one. The genes are TRBV4-3 and TRBJ1-2; D is undetermined. Germline lookup yields CDR1 LGHNA and CDR2 YSLEER. The CDR3 covers 17 residues. Between the trimmed V and J ends, which lost 3 bases and 0 bases, there was a span of 17 bases. The CDR3 here is CASSHYLGDAANYGYTF. The CDR3 DNA reads TGCGCCAGCAGCCATTACCTTGGTGACGCAGCTAACTATGGCTACACCTTC.

The chain employs TRBV19 and TRBJ1-2; 8 bases match TRBD1. The CDR3 length is 13 residues. Trimming took 6 bases from V and 7 from J; bases not matched to a gene: 7. CDR1 LNHDA and CDR2 SQIVND come from the germline V gene (reference sequence). CDR3 region: CASSTDRVGGYTF. The CDR3, as DNA: TGTGCCAGTAGCACGGACAGGGTGGGTGGCTACACCTTC.

This clone was counted once. The chain links TRBV7-6 to TRBJ2-1, with 9 nucleotides matching TRBD2. Germline V gene data show CDR1 as SGHVS and CDR2 as FNYEAQ. CDR3 length: 19 amino acids. V dropped 2 bases and J dropped 0; count of bases not matched to a gene: 11. The CDR3 DNA reads TGTGCCAGCAGCTTATATCCGCTAGCGGGACGTAGCTCCTACAATGAGCAGTTCTTC. Encoded protein: CASSLYPLAGRSSYNEQFF. Full variable domain (outside the CDR3, taken from reference TRBV7-6 and TRBJ2-1): GAGVSQSPRYKVTKRGQDVALRCDPISGHVSLYWYRQALGQGPEFLTYFNYEAQQDKSGLPNDRFSAERPEGSISTLTIQRTEQRDSAMYRCASSLYPLAGRSSYNEQFFGPGTRLTVL.

The chain has TRBV4-3 and TRBJ2-6; TRBD2 matches at 14 bases. The germline gives CDR1 LGHNA, CDR2 YSLEER. The CDR3 length is 19 residues. V gave up 4 bases and J gave up 0 bases; unmatched junction bases: 5. CDR3 amino acids: CASSPRTSGGPSGANVLTF. The CDR3 region has the DNA TGCGCCAGCAGCCCCAGGACTAGCGGGGGGCCCTCTGGGGCCAACGTCCTGACTTTC.

V gene TRBV6-5 combines with J gene TRBJ2-4; D may be TRBD2 (6 bases). CDR1 is MNHEY, CDR2 SVGAGI, per germline. The V gene lost 7 bases and the J gene lost 6 bases, with 16 bases spanning the gap. The CDR3 extends over 14 amino acids. CDR3 bases: TGTGCCAGCATCCCCCCGGGGGATCGAAACATTCAGTACTTC. Its translation: CASIPPGDRNIQYF.

In DNA form, the CDR3 reads TGTGCCAGCAGCGAGACTAGCGGGAGATTCACAGATACGCAGTATTTT. Protein sequence: CASSETSGRFTDTQYF. The rearrangement links TRBV6-2 or TRBV6-3 to TRBJ2-3, with 12 nucleotides matching TRBD2. Germline loops: CDR1 MNHEY, CDR2 SVGEGT. This CDR3 contains 16 residues. The junction had 6 bases not matched to a gene; V was cut back by 6 bases and J by 2 bases.

The J gene is TRBJ1-2, the V gene TRBV5-1; 7 bases fit TRBD1. V lost 0 bases and J lost 2; bases outside the gene matches: 4. CDR1 is SGHRS, CDR2 YFSETQ, per germline. The CDR3 covers 15 residues. The CDR3 DNA sequence: TGCGCCAGCAGCTTGGATGGACAGGTCAACTATGGCTACACCTTC. Amino acids: CASSLDGQVNYGYTF.

The J gene is TRBJ2-3, the V gene TRBV7-2; 13 bases map to TRBD2. From germline, CDR1 is SGHTA and CDR2 FQGNSA. Trimming removed 4 bases from V and 5 bases from J; junction bases left unmatched: 6. The CDR3 loop spans 16 amino acids. The CDR3 loop reads CASSSGLAGERDTQYF. CDR3 DNA: TGTGCCAGCAGCTCAGGACTAGCGGGAGAAAGAGATACGCAGTATTTT.

This chain connects TRBV12-5 to TRBJ1-6; the D is unclear. This CDR3 has 13 amino acids. Germline CDR1 reads LGHNT; CDR2 reads FRNRAP. The V end was cut by 4 bases, the J end by 8 bases, with 9 bases between. The CDR3 protein is CASGSQTDSPLHF. DNA of the CDR3: TGTGCTAGTGGTTCCCAGACGGATTCACCCCTCCACTTT.

J is TRBJ2-4 and V is TRBV20-1; D remains unclear. V dropped 1 base and J dropped 12 bases, with 10 bases sitting between them. The germline V gene encodes CDR1 DFQATT and CDR2 SNEGSKA (reference sequence). The CDR3 length is 11 residues. The CDR3 nucleotides are TGCAGTGCTAGAGGTAGTCTCACTCAGTACTTC. Encoded protein: CSARGSLTQYF.

The gene calls are TRBV15 and TRBJ1-2; 10 bases map to TRBD1. The germline V gene has CDR1 LNHNV and CDR2 YYDKDF (reference sequence). The trim removed 1 base at V and 6 bases at J, leaving 5 bases unmatched. The CDR3 covers 15 residues. The CDR3 sequence: CATSRGGQGVHGYTF. Written as DNA, the CDR3 is TGTGCCACCAGCAGAGGTGGACAGGGGGTACATGGCTACACCTTC.

CDR3 sequence reads: CASSSQGFGSPLHF. CDR3 coding DNA: TGTGCCAGCAGTTCTCAGGGGTTCGGTTCACCCCTCCACTTT. The chain is built from TRBV6-5 and TRBJ1-6; D is perhaps TRBD1 (6 bases). Between the trimmed V and J ends, which lost 4 bases and 9 bases, there was a span of 13 bases. The length of the CDR3 is 14 residues. CDR1 is MNHEY, CDR2 SVGAGI, per germline.